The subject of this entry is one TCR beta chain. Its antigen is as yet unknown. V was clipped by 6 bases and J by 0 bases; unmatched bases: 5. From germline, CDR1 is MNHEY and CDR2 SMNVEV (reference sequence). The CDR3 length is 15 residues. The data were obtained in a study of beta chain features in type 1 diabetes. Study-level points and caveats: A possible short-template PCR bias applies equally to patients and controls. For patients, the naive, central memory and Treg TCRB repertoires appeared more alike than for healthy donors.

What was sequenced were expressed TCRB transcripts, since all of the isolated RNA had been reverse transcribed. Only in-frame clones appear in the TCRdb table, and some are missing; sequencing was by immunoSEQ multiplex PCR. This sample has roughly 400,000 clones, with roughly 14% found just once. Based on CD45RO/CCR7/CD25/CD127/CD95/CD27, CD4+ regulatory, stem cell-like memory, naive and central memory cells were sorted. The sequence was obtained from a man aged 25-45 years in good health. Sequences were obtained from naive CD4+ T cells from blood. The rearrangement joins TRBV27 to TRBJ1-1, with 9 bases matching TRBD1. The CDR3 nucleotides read TGTGCCAGCAGACAGGGGGCCGGTGTGAACACTGAAGCTTTCTTT. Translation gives CASRQGAGVNTEAFF.